This T cell receptor (beta chain) emerged from a study of blood T cell repertoires in COVID-19. Study background: Acute-phase and convalescent COVID-19 samples originated in the United States, Italy and Spain. PBMCs, B-cell-depleted T cells, or T cells provided the cDNA or gDNA that made up the material.

This clone came up a few times. The CDR3 is 14 residues long. V was clipped by 5 bases and J by 2 bases, with 10 bases between them. CDR1 and CDR2 from the germline V gene are SNHLY and FYNNEI. As handled by the study authors: The assay estimated nucleated cells by amplifying reference gene primers. TCRdb keeps only in-frame clones here, not all; method: immunoSEQ multiplex PCR. For V, J and clone size, that table is used; D and trimming come from the DNA. The profile shows about 260,000 clones, about nine tenths of them singletons. This sequence joins TRBV2 and TRBJ1-5; D may be TRBD1 (5 bases). This sequence was found in a woman aged 50 to 65 who had recovered from COVID-19. The specimen was peripheral blood. CDR3 DNA: TGTGCCAGCAGTCCCGGGGGTCGCAATCAGCCCCAGCATTTT. Its translation is CASSPGGRNQPQHF.